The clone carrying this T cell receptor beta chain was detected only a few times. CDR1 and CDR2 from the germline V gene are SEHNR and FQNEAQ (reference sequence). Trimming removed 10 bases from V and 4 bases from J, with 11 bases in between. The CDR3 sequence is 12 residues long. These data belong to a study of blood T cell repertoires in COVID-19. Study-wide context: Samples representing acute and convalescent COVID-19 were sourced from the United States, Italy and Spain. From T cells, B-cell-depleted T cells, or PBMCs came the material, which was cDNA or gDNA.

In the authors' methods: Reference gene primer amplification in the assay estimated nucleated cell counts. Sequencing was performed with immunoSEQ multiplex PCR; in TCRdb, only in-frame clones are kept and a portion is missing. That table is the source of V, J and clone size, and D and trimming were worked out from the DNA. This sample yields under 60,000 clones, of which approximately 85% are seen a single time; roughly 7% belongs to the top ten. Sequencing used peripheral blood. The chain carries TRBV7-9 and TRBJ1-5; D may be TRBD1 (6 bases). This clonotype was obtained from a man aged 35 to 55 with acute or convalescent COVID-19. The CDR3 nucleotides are TGTGCCACCCACAGGGAAAATCAGCCCCAGCATTTT. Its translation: CATHRENQPQHF.